This T cell receptor beta chain is drawn from a study of identical twins. TCRdb re-analysed the 5' RACE reads in MiXCR, keeping a single row per CDR3 protein. The data show nearly 900,000 distinct CDR3 sequences, roughly 12% seen once. Study observations and caveats: Insertions were reduced in abundant cord blood beta clonotypes but not in memory repertoires. The degree of excess twin sharing was weaker in beta out-of-frame sequences.

At least ten counts were recorded for this clonotype. The target antigen is unknown. This same sample was also part of a study on yellow fever vaccine responses in identical twins.

The sequence was obtained from a woman between 18 and 30 years old in good health. Sequencing was done on a sample of PBMCs.

Written as DNA, the CDR3 is TGTGCCAGCAGCTCTACCCCCTCGGGGTACAATGAGCAGTTCTTC. Protein: CASSSTPSGYNEQFF. The chain links TRBV6-2 or TRBV6-3 to TRBJ2-1; weak D call: TRBD2 (5 bases). The CDR3 extends over 15 amino acids. V gave up 6 bases and J gave up 4 bases, with 16 bases separating them. Germline V lookup: CDR1 MNHEY, CDR2 SVGEGT.